The 15 T cell receptor beta chains below were found in one sample sequenced in a study of Ad26.COV2.S vaccination and SARS-CoV-2 variants (dated by TCRdb to about 2021). The intended sense of this specimen's treatment or condition label: roughly 18 received Ad26.COV2.S at low or high dose, single or two shots; five or six received placebo; per-sample allocation not given. For vaccine and placebo recipients, the sequenced repertoires came from samples collected on day 63 after the first injection. The protocol used for the library was the immunoSEQ multiplex PCR assay. In its TCRdb copy, this immuneACCESS table keeps in-frame sequences only and misses some clones. Where compared with another copy, unresolved V genes explain less than half of these, and the others have no known cause. The sample table shows some 500,000 clones, and about 88% are seen once. The ten largest make up approximately 2.5% of the sample.

Sample: peripheral blood, taken in a trial of Ad26.COV2.S vaccine versus placebo. Receptors originate from a person aged 18-60 years who received the Ad26.COV2.S COVID-19 vaccine or a placebo.

The chain uses TRBV6-2 or TRBV6-3 and TRBJ2-3; no clear D. The CDR3 runs 14 residues. The germline CDR1 and CDR2 sequences are MNHEY and SVGEGT. V was shortened by 2 bases and J by 2 bases, with 8 bases between the two germline ends. The CDR3 coding sequence is TGTGCCAGCAGTTACCTACAGTTCACAGATACGCAGTATTTT. Encoded protein: CASSYLQFTDTQYF.

This chain uses TRBV28 with TRBJ2-7, with 7 positions matching TRBD1. The trim removed 5 bases at V and 2 bases at J, leaving 3 bases unmatched. CDR3 length: 13 residues. Germline V gene lookup returns CDR1 MDHEN and CDR2 SYDVKM. The CDR3 coding sequence is TGTGCCAGCAGTCTAGGGACAGCCTACGAGCAGTACTTC. The encoded protein is CASSLGTAYEQYF.

The chain couples TRBV25-1 to TRBJ2-3; no definite D call. CDR3 size: 15 residues. Trimming left V 4 bases short and J 0 bases short, with 11 bases between. Germline assignment: CDR1 MGHDK and CDR2 SYGVNS. CDR3 sequence: CASSVGTMSTDTQYF. In DNA form, the CDR3 reads TGTGCCAGCAGTGTGGGTACTATGAGCACAGATACGCAGTATTTT.

V gene TRBV9 combines with J gene TRBJ2-7, with TRBD1 as a possible D gene (5 bases). This CDR3 contains 13 residues. Between the trimmed V and J ends, which lost 0 bases and 5 bases, there was a span of 9 bases. The V gene's germline CDR1 is SGDLS and CDR2 YYNGEE. CDR3 sequence: CASSVVQGDEQYF. Written as DNA, the CDR3 is TGTGCCAGCAGCGTAGTTCAAGGGGACGAGCAGTACTTC. The full variable domain, in which reference TRBV9 and TRBJ2-7 provide the parts outside the CDR3, is DSGVTQTPKHLITATGQRVTLRCSPRSGDLSVYWYQQSLDQGLQFLIQYYNGEERAKGNILERFSAQQFPDLHSELNLSSLELGDSALYFCASSVVQGDEQYFGPGTRLTVT.

The V gene is TRBV5-1, the J gene TRBJ2-3; a weak D match, TRBD2 (7 bases). V lost 4 bases and J 5 bases, leaving 23 bases between the germline ends. Germline CDR1 and CDR2: SGHRS and YFSETQ. The CDR3 covers 17 residues. The CDR3 reads CASSRFEWGGLEDTQYF. As DNA, the CDR3 is TGCGCCAGCAGCCGCTTTGAGTGGGGGGGCCTGGAAGATACGCAGTATTTT.

This sequence joins TRBV9 and TRBJ1-5; D possibly corresponds to TRBD1 (5 bases). Trimming pared 0 bases from V and 4 bases from J, leaving 5 bases between. Germline V gives CDR1 SGDLS, CDR2 YYNGEE. The CDR3 covers 13 residues. The CDR3 DNA follows: TGTGCCAGCAGCGTAGACAGGAATCAGCCCCAGCATTTT. Protein: CASSVDRNQPQHF.

The chain couples TRBV6-5 to TRBJ2-5; TRBD1 or TRBD2 may be the D gene (5 bases each). The CDR3 is made up of 12 amino acids. The V gene's germline CDR1 is MNHEY and CDR2 SVGAGI. The V end was cut by 5 bases, the J end by 5 bases, with 9 bases between. Written as DNA, the CDR3 is TGTGCCAGCAGTCGTGAGGGGGAGACCCAGTACTTC. Protein: CASSREGETQYF.

Here the CDR3 reads CATRTGGYGYTF. The CDR3 bases are TGTGCCACCCGGACAGGGGGCTATGGCTACACCTTC. V usage is TRBV27 and J usage is TRBJ1-2; 10 bases match TRBD1. Germline-derived CDR1 and CDR2 are MNHEY and SMNVEV (reference sequence). V lost 10 bases and J lost 4; bases outside the gene matches: 3. The CDR3 has 12 amino acids.

This clone occurred a few times. This chain connects TRBV4-1 to TRBJ2-4; 11 nucleotides align to TRBD2. Germline V gene lookup returns CDR1 MGHRA and CDR2 YSYEKL. There are 16 residues in the CDR3. After removal of 1 base from V and 9 bases from J, the junction contained 8 bases not matched to a gene. The CDR3 is CASSQVLAGGRGIQYF. CDR3 coding DNA: TGCGCCAGCAGCCAAGTTCTAGCGGGAGGCCGGGGCATTCAGTACTTC.

The chain links TRBV6-1 to TRBJ1-2; a weak D match, TRBD1 (6 bases). Trimming cost V 2 bases and J 6 bases, with 13 bases left between them. Germline CDR1 is MNHNS and CDR2 is SASEGT. The CDR3 loop spans 14 amino acids. DNA for the CDR3: TGTGCCAGCAGTGAACCTGGGACAATCAATGGCTACACCTTC. Its translation: CASSEPGTINGYTF.

The rearrangement links TRBV9 to TRBJ2-1, with D uncertain. The V gene's germline CDR1 is SGDLS and CDR2 YYNGEE. V was pared by 1 base and J by 9 bases, with 11 bases between. This CDR3 spans 13 amino acids. As DNA, the CDR3 is TGTGCCAGCAGCGTAAATCTAGAAGGTGAGCAGTTCTTC. Its translation: CASSVNLEGEQFF.

The rearrangement joins TRBV11-2 to TRBJ2-2; D might be TRBD2 (6 bases). The germline gives CDR1 SGHAT, CDR2 FQNNGV. This CDR3 comprises 15 residues. Trimming took 9 bases from V and 3 from J, leaving 17 bases between them. The DNA of the CDR3 is TGTGCCAGTGTTCCCTGGGGACTTCACACCGGGGAGCTGTTTTTT. It specifies CASVPWGLHTGELFF.

The chain recombines TRBV4-3 with TRBJ2-1; the match to TRBD2 covers 10 bases. Trimming took 3 bases from V and 8 from J; bases not matched to a gene: 16. This CDR3 has 18 amino acids. Germline CDR1 LGHNA, CDR2 YSLEER. CDR3 amino acids: CASSQLPPSSGSFYEQFF. CDR3 bases: TGCGCCAGCAGCCAGCTCCCGCCCTCTAGCGGGAGCTTCTATGAGCAGTTCTTC.

This chain joins TRBV5-1 and TRBJ2-1; unclear D gene. There are 14 residues in the CDR3. Trimming removed 4 bases from V and 4 bases from J, with 12 bases in between. Germline values: CDR1 SGHRS, CDR2 YFSETQ. CDR3 protein: CASSARTDYNEQFF. The DNA of the CDR3 is TGCGCCAGCAGCGCCCGGACGGATTACAATGAGCAGTTCTTC.

V usage is TRBV12-5 and J usage is TRBJ2-1, with 10 positions matching TRBD2. CDR3 size: 22 residues. J was trimmed by 3 bases and V by 0 bases; bases with no gene match: 20. Germline CDR1 is LGHNT and CDR2 is FRNRAP. This CDR3 is CASGLVPWPLAGVPRRYNEQFF. DNA of the CDR3: TGTGCTAGTGGTTTGGTACCCTGGCCCCTAGCGGGAGTCCCGCGCCGCTACAATGAGCAGTTCTTC.